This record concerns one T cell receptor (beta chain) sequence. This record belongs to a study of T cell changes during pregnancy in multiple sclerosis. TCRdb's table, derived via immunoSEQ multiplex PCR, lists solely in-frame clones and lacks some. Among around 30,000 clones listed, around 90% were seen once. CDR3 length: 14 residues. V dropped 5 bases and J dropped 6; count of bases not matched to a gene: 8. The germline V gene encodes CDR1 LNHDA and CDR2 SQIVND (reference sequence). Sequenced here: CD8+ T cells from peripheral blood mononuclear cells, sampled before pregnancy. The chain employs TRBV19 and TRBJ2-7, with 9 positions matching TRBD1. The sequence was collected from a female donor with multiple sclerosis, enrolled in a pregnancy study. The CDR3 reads CASSYSRDRVEQYF. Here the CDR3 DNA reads TGTGCCAGTAGTTACTCCCGGGACAGGGTCGAGCAGTACTTC.